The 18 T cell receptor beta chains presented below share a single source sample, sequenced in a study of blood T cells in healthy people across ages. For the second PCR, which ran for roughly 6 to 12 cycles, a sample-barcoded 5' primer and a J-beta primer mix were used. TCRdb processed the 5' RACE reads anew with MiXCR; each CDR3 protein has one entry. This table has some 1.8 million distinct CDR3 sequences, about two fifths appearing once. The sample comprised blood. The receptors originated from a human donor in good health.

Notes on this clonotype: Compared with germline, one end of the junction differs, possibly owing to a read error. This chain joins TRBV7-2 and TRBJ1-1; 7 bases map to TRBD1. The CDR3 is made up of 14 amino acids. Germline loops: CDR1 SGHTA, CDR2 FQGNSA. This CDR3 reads CASSSTGEGTEAFF. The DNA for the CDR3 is TGTGCTAGCAGCTCCACAGGGGAAGGCACTGAAGCTTTCTTT.

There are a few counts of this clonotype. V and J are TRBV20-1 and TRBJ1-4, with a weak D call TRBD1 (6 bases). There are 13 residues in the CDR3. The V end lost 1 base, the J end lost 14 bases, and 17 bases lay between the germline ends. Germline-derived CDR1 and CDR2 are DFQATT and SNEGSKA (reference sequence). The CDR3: CSARAEGHRYLFF. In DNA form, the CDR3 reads TGCAGTGCTAGAGCCGAGGGACACCGTTATCTGTTTTTT.

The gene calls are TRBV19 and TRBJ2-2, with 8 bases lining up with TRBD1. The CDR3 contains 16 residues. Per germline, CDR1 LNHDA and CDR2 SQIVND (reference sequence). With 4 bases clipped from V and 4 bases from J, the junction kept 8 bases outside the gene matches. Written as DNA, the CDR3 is TGTGCCAGTAGTAAAGGGCAGGGGGCGCGCACCGGGGAGCTGTTTTTT. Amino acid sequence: CASSKGQGARTGELFF.

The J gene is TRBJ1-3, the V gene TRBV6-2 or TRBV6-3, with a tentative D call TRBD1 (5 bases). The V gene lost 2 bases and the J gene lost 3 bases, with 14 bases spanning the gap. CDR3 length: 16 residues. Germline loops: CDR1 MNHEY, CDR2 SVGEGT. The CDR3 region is CASSYEGTLRGNTIYF. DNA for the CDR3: TGTGCCAGCAGTTACGAAGGGACCCTTCGTGGAAACACCATATATTTT.

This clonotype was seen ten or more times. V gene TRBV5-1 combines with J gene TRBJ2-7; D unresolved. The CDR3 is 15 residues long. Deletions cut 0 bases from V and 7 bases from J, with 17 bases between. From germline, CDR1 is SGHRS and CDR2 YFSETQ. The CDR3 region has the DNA TGCGCCAGCAGCTTGGACCGGGTACCTCTGGGGGAGCAGTACTTC. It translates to CASSLDRVPLGEQYF. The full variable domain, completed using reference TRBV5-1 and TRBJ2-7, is KAGVTQTPRYLIKTRGQQVTLSCSPISGHRSVSWYQQTPGQGLQFLFEYFSETQRNKGNFPGRFSGRQFSNSRSEMNVSTLELGDSALYLCASSLDRVPLGEQYFGPGTRLTVT.

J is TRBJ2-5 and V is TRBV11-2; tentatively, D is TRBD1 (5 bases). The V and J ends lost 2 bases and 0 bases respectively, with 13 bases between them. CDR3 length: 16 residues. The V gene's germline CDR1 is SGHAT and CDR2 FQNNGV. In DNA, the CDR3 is TGTGCCAGCAGCTTAAGGGCAGGGCAGTACCAAGAGACCCAGTACTTC. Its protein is CASSLRAGQYQETQYF.

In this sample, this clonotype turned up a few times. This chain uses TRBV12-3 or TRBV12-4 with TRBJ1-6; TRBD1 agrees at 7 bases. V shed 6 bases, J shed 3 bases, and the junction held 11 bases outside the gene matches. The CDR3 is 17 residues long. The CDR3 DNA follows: TGTGCCAGCAGCGCAACGTTTGGGACAGACTATAATTCACCCCTCCACTTT. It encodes CASSATFGTDYNSPLHF.

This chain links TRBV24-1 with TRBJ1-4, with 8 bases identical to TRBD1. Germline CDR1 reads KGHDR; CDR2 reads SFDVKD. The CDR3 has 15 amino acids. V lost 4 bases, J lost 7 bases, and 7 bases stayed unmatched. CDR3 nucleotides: TGTGCCACCAGTGACCCCAGGGGGCGAAGTGAAAAACTGTTTTTT. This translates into CATSDPRGRSEKLFF.

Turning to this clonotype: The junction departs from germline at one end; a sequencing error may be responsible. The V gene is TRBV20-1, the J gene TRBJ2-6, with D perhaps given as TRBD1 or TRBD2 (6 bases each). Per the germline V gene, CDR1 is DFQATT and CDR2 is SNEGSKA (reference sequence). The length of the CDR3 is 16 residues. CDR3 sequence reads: CSTSRGRLSGANVLTF. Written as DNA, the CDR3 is TGCAGTACTAGTCGGGGGCGGCTTTCTGGGGCCAACGTCCTGACTTTC.

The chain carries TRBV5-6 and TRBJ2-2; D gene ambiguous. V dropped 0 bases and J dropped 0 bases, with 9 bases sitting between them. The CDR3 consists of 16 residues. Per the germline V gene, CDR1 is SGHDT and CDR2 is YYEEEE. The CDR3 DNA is TGTGCCAGCAGCTTGGTAACAGCCACGAACACCGGGGAGCTGTTTTTT. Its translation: CASSLVTATNTGELFF.

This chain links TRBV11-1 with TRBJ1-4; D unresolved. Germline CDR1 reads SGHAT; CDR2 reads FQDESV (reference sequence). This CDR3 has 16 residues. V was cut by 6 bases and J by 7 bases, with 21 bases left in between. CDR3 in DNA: TGTGCCAGCAGTCAAGGAAAGAAGGTGCCCGCTGAAAAACTGTTTTTT. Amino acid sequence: CASSQGKKVPAEKLFF.

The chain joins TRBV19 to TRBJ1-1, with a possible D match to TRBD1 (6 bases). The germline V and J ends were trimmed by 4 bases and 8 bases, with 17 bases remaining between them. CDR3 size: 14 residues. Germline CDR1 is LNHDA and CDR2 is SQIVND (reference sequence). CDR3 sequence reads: CASSKIGAGEEAFF. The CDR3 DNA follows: TGTGCCAGTAGTAAAATAGGGGCAGGGGAAGAAGCTTTCTTT.

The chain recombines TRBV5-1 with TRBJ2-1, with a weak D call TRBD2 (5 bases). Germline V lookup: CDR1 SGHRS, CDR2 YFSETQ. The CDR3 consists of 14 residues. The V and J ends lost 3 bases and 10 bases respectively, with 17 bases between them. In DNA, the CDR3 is TGCGCCAGCAGCTCGGGGATACATTCATTAGAGCAGTTCTTC. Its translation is CASSSGIHSLEQFF. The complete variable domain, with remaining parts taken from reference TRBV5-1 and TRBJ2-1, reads KAGVTQTPRYLIKTRGQQVTLSCSPISGHRSVSWYQQTPGQGLQFLFEYFSETQRNKGNFPGRFSGRQFSNSRSEMNVSTLELGDSALYLCASSSGIHSLEQFFGPGTRLTVL.

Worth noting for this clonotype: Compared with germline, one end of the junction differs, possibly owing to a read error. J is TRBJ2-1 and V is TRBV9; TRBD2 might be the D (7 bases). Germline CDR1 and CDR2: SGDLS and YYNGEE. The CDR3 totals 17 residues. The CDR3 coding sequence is TGTGCCAGCAGCGTCCCCTCGAGGGGGGGCGTGGGGAATGAGCAGGTCTTC. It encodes CASSVPSRGGVGNEQVF.

CDR3 sequence: CASSLELTGGSGANVLTF. CDR3 DNA sequence: TGTGCCAGCAGCTTAGAGCTGACAGGGGGCTCTGGGGCCAACGTCCTGACTTTC. V and J are TRBV7-2 and TRBJ2-6, with TRBD1 matching over 9 bases. This CDR3 is 18 amino acids long. Unmatched junction bases numbered 4, after V lost 1 base and J lost 0 bases. Germline V gene lookup returns CDR1 SGHTA and CDR2 FQGNSA.

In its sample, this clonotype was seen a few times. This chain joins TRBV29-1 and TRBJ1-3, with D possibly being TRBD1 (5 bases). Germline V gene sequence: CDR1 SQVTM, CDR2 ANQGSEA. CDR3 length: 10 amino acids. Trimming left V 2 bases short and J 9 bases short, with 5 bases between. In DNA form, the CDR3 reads TGCAGCGTTGAAAGGGGCACCATATATTTT. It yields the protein CSVERGTIYF.

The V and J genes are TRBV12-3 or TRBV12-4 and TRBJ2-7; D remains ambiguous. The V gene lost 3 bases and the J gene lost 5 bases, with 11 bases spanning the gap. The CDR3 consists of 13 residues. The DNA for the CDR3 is TGTGCCAGCAGTTTGTTCGGTCCCCACGAGCAGTACTTC. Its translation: CASSLFGPHEQYF.

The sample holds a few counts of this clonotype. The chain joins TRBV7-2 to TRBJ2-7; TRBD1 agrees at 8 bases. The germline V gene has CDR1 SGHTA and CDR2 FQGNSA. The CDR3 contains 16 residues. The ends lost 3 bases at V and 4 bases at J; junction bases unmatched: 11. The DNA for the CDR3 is TGTGCCAGCAGCTTGCGTTCCGAGACAGGGGTTTACGAGCAGTACTTC. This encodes CASSLRSETGVYEQYF.